A selection of T cell receptor beta chains follows, all from one sample in a study of a mutant IDH1 vaccine in newly diagnosed glioma. Their antigen targets remain unknown. Profiled with immunoSEQ multiplex PCR; TCRdb holds only in-frame clones, not every one. The data hold 35,000 to 45,000 clones, with 80% to 90% observed a single time. The material sequenced was PBMCs, taken from a glioma patient whose treatment included an IDH1 peptide vaccine. All receptors come from a man aged 50-60 years with glioma. CDR3s include the opening cysteine and the closing phenylalanine or tryptophan. A D gene is named only where the DNA matches it firmly. Part of the rows lack a size; the others show once, few, many or a class for expanded clones.

j_call	clone_size	d_call	v_call	cdr3_aa	cdr3_nt
TRBJ2-7	NA	TRBD2	TRBV2	CASSELAGVSYEQYF	TGTGCCAGCAGTGAGCTAGCGGGAGTCTCCTACGAGCAGTACTTC
TRBJ2-5	once	NA	TRBV27	CASKLTGLEGETQYF	TGTGCCAGCAAACTGACAGGACTGGAAGGGGAGACCCAGTACTTC
TRBJ2-7	NA	TRBD1	TRBV7-9	CASGSETGGWEQYF	TGTGCCAGCGGGAGTGAGACAGGGGGCTGGGAGCAGTACTTC
TRBJ2-7	NA	TRBD2	TRBV2	CASSDGTSVYEQYF	TGTGCCAGCAGTGACGGGACTAGCGTCTACGAGCAGTACTTC
TRBJ1-4	NA	NA	TRBV2	CASSDPRVGEKLFF	TGTGCCAGCAGTGACCCCAGGGTGGGCGAAAAACTGTTTTTT
TRBJ2-3	NA	TRBD2	TRBV28	CASISSLGQVVSGRDGAADTQYF	TGTGCCAGCATTTCCTCCCTGGGACAGGTCGTAAGCGGGAGGGACGGTGCGGCGGATACGCAGTATTTT
TRBJ2-3	once	NA	TRBV4-1	CASSQVDTQYF	TGCGCCAGCAGCCAAGTCGATACGCAGTATTTT
TRBJ2-3	NA	TRBD2	TRBV19	CASSVSGGISDTQYF	TGTGCCAGTAGTGTTAGCGGGGGGATCTCAGATACGCAGTATTTT
TRBJ1-4	NA	NA	TRBV5-1	CASSLAGATNEKLFF	TGCGCCAGCAGCTTAGCGGGAGCAACTAATGAAAAACTGTTTTTT
TRBJ2-3	NA	NA	TRBV9	CASSVVTDTQYF	TGTGCCAGCAGCGTAGTAACAGATACGCAGTATTTT
TRBJ2-6	NA	NA	TRBV5-1	CASTYGGSSGANVLTF	TGCGCCAGCACTTACGGGGGAAGCTCTGGGGCCAACGTCCTGACTTTC
TRBJ1-5	NA	NA	TRBV19	CASSMGSRGGNQPQHF	TGTGCCAGTAGTATGGGTTCACGGGGGGGCAATCAGCCCCAGCATTTT
TRBJ2-1	NA	TRBD2	TRBV6-4	CASSEASGQEEQFF	TGTGCCAGCAGTGAGGCTAGCGGGCAGGAAGAGCAGTTCTTC
TRBJ1-1	NA	NA	TRBV6-6	CASSYSRGGEAFF	TGTGCCAGCAGTTACTCCAGGGGTGGTGAAGCTTTCTTT
TRBJ2-1	once	NA	TRBV7-2	CASSLLGGNEQFF	TGTGCCAGCAGCTTGCTAGGGGGGAATGAGCAGTTCTTC
TRBJ2-3	NA	TRBD2	TRBV7-2	CASSYGLADTDTQYF	TGTGCCAGCAGCTACGGGCTAGCGGACACAGATACGCAGTATTTT
TRBJ2-1	NA	TRBD1	TRBV10-2	CASRGTAAGNEQFF	TGCGCCAGCAGAGGGACAGCCGCCGGGAATGAGCAGTTCTTC
TRBJ2-7	few	NA	TRBV27	CASRLGGAGTDTYEQYF	TGTGCCAGCAGGCTGGGGGGAGCAGGGACGGATACATACGAGCAGTACTTC
TRBJ2-3	NA	TRBD1	TRBV4-1	CASSQAGGDYTDTQYF	TGCGCCAGCAGCCAAGCAGGGGGTGATTACACAGATACGCAGTATTTT
TRBJ1-6	once	NA	TRBV13	CASSLRTSLSSPLHF	TGTGCCAGCAGCTTAAGGACAAGTCTAAGTTCACCCCTCCACTTT
TRBJ1-2	NA	TRBD1	TRBV6-1	CASSELTGAYGYTF	TGTGCCAGCAGTGAGCTGACAGGGGCCTATGGCTACACCTTC
TRBJ2-2	few	NA	TRBV14	CASSPSLLRTGELFF	TGTGCCAGCAGCCCGAGCCTTTTAAGAACCGGGGAGCTGTTTTTT